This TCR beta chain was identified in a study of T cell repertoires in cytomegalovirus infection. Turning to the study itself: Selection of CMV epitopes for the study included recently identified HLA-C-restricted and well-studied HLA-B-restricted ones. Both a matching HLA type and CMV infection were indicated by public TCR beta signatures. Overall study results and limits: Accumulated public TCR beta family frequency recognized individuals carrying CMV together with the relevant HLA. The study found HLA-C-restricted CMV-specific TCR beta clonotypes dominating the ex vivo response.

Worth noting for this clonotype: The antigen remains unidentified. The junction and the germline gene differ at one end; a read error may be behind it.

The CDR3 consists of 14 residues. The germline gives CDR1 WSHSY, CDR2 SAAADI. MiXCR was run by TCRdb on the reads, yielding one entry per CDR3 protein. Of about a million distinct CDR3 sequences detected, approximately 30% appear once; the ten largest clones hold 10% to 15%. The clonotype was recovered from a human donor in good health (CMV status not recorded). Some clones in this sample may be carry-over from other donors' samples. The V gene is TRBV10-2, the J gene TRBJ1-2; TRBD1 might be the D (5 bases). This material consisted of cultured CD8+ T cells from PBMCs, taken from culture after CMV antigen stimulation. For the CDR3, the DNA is TGTGCCAGCAGTGTAGGAGGGGCTGGCTATGGCTACACCTTC. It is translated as CASSVGGAGYGYTF.